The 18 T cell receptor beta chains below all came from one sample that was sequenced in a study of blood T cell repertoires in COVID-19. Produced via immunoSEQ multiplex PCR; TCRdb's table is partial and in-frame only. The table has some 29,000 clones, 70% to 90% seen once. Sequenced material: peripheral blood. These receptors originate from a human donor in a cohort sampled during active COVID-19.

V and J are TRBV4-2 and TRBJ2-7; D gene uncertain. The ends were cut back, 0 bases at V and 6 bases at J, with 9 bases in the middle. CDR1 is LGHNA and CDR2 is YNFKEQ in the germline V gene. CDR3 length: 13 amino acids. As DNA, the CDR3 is TGTGCCAGCAGCCAAGAAGAGGTAACCGAGCAGTACTTC. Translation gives CASSQEEVTEQYF.

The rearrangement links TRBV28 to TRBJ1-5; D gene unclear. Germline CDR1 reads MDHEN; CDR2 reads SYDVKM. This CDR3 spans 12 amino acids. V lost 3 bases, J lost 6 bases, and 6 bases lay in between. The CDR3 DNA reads TGTGCCAGCAGTTTGGGAGGTCAGCCCCAGCATTTT. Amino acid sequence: CASSLGGQPQHF.

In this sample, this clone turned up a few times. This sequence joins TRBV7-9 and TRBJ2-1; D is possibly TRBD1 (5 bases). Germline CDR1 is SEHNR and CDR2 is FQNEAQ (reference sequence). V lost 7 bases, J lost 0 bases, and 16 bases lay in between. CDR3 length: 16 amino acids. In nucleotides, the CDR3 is TGTGCCAGCATCGGACGACAGCGAAGCTCCTACAATGAGCAGTTCTTC. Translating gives CASIGRQRSSYNEQFF. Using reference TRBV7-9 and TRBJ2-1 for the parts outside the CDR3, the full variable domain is DTGVSQNPRHKITKRGQNVTFRCDPISEHNRLYWYRQTLGQGPEFLTYFQNEAQLEKSRLLSDRFSAERPKGSFSTLEIQRTEQGDSAMYLCASIGRQRSSYNEQFFGPGTRLTVL.

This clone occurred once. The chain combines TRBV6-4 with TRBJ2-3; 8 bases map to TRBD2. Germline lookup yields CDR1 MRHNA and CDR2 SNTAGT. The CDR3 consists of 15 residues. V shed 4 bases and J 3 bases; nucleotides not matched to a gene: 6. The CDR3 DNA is TGTGCCAGCAGTGTATCGGGGGGGACGACAGATACGCAGTATTTT. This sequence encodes CASSVSGGTTDTQYF.

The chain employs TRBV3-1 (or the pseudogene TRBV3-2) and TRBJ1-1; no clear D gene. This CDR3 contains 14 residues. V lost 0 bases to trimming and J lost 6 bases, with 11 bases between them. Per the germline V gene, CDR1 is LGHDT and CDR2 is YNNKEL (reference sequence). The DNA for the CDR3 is TGTGCCAGCAGCCAAGATCAGTCAGGCTCTGAAGCTTTCTTT. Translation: CASSQDQSGSEAFF.

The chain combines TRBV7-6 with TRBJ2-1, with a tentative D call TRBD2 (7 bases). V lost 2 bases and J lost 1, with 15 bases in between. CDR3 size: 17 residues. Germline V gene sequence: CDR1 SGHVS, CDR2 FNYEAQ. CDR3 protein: CASSLRGGVASYNEQFF. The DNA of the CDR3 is TGTGCCAGCAGCTTAAGAGGGGGGGTTGCATCCTACAATGAGCAGTTCTTC.

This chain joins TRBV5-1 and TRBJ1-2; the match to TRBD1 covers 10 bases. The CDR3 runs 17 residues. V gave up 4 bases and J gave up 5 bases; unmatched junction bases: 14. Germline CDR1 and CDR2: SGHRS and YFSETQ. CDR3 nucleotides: TGCGCCAGCAGCCTCGGGACAGGGGTCCCCCTTCATTATGGCTACACCTTC. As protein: CASSLGTGVPLHYGYTF.

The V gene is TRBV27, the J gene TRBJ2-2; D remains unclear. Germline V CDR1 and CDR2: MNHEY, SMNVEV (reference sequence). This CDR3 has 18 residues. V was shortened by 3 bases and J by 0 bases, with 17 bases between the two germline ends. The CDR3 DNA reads TGTGCCAGCAGTTTGCAGGCCCCCTCTCCTTCGAACACCGGGGAGCTGTTTTTT. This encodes CASSLQAPSPSNTGELFF.

CDR3 protein: CASSLQGDSGNTIYF. Written as DNA, the CDR3 is TGCGCCAGCAGCCTGCAGGGGGACTCTGGAAACACCATATATTTT. The genes are TRBV5-1 and TRBJ1-3; 7 bases match TRBD1. The CDR3 runs to 15 residues. The junction had 4 bases not matched to a gene; V was cut back by 4 bases and J by 0 bases. In germline, CDR1 is SGHRS, CDR2 YFSETQ. Based on the CDR3 plus reference TRBV5-1 and TRBJ1-3, the full variable domain is KAGVTQTPRYLIKTRGQQVTLSCSPISGHRSVSWYQQTPGQGLQFLFEYFSETQRNKGNFPGRFSGRQFSNSRSEMNVSTLELGDSALYLCASSLQGDSGNTIYFGEGSWLTVV.

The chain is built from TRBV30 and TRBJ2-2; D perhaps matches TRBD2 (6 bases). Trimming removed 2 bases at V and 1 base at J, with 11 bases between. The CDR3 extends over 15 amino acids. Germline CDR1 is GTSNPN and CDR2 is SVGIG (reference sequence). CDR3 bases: TGTGCCTGGAGTCCATGGGGAGGGAACACCGGGGAGCTGTTTTTT. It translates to CAWSPWGGNTGELFF.

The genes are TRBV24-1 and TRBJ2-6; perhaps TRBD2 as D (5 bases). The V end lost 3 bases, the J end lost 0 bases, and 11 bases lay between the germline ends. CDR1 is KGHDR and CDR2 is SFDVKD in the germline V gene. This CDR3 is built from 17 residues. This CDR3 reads CATSDPARGSGANVLTF. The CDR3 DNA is TGTGCCACCAGTGATCCCGCCCGGGGCTCTGGGGCCAACGTCCTGACTTTC.

The CDR3 nucleotides read TGTGCCAGCAGTTACGGACAGTCCTACGAGCAGTACTTC. Protein: CASSYGQSYEQYF. The chain couples TRBV6-5 to TRBJ2-7, with a tentative D call TRBD1 (6 bases). The CDR3 loop spans 13 amino acids. The germline V gene has CDR1 MNHEY and CDR2 SVGAGI. V was shortened by 2 bases and J by 1 base, with 6 bases between the two germline ends.

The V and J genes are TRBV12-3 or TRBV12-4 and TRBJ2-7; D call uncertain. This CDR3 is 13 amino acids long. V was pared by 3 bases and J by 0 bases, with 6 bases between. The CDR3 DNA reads TGTGCCAGCAGTTTTGACATCTCCTACGAGCAGTACTTC. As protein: CASSFDISYEQYF.

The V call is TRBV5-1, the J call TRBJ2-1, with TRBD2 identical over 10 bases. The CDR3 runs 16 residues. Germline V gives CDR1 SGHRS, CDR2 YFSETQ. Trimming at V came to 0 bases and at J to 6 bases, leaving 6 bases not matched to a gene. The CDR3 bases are TGCGCCAGCAGCTTGGGGCAGCGGGGGGGCGTCAATGAGCAGTTCTTC. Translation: CASSLGQRGGVNEQFF.

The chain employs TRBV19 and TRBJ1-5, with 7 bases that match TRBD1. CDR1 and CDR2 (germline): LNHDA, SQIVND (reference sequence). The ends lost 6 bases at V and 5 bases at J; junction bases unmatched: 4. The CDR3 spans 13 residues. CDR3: CASSGQVYQPQHF. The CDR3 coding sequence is TGTGCCAGTAGCGGACAGGTATATCAGCCCCAGCATTTT.

The chain's CDR3 is CASSPSPGTVAFF. The CDR3 nucleotides read TGTGCCAGCAGCCCCTCTCCGGGGACAGTAGCTTTCTTT. V and J are TRBV7-2 and TRBJ1-1; 7 nucleotides align to TRBD1. Germline V lookup: CDR1 SGHTA, CDR2 FQGNSA. This CDR3 spans 13 amino acids. J lost 10 bases, V lost 5 bases, and 10 bases had no gene match.

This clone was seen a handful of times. The CDR3 DNA reads TGTGCCATTCCGGGACAGAGCTCCTACGAGCAGTACTTC. Translated: CAIPGQSSYEQYF. The chain joins TRBV6-5 to TRBJ2-7, with 7 positions matching TRBD1. The CDR3 loop spans 13 amino acids. V lost 10 bases, J lost 0 bases, and 6 bases stayed unmatched. Per the germline V gene, CDR1 is MNHEY and CDR2 is SVGAGI.

CDR3 amino acids: CASSLFYEQYF. As DNA, the CDR3 is TGTGCCAGCAGTCTGTTCTACGAGCAGTACTTC. The genes are TRBV12-3 or TRBV12-4 and TRBJ2-7; D call uncertain. V was pared by 5 bases and J by 3 bases, with 5 bases between. The CDR3 totals 11 residues.